The rows below give T cell receptor beta chains drawn from one sample of a study of Graves' ophthalmopathy and Graves' hyperthyroidism. One entry per CDR3 protein, called by TCRdb with MiXCR from the multiplex PCR reads. In the table there are a few hundred thousand distinct CDR3 sequences, 15% of which are singletons. The material sequenced was peripheral blood. These receptors were collected from a woman in her late teens or twenties with stable Graves' hyperthyroidism. Both conserved end residues are part of each CDR3. D genes are given only for firm matches. Some rows mark clone size as missing; the rest say once, few, many or name a class of expanded clone.

d_gene	abundance	v_gene	j_gene	CDR3nt	CDR3aa
-	many	TRBV5-1	TRBJ2-2	TGCGCCAGCAGCTTGGGGGGCGCGACCTTTCGGGAGCTGTTTTTT	CASSLGGATFRELFF
TRBD1	-	TRBV19	TRBJ2-1	TGTGCCAGTAGGGGACAGGGACTCGATGAGCAGTTCTTC	CASRGQGLDEQFF
-	many	TRBV2	TRBJ2-2	TGTGCCAGCAGGCTGACTGTCGGGGAGCTGTTTTTT	CASRLTVGELFF
-	many	TRBV10-3	TRBJ1-2	TGTGCCATCAGTGAAATGGGCTATGGCTACACCTTC	CAISEMGYGYTF
TRBD1	many	TRBV19	TRBJ1-5	TGTGCCAGTAGTTCAAGGGGGCGCGGAGGTCAGCCCCAGCATTTT	CASSSRGRGGQPQHF
-	many	TRBV2	TRBJ2-7	TGTGCCAGCAGGAGGGACTACGAGCAGTACTTC	CASRRDYEQYF
-	many	TRBV6-5	TRBJ2-7	TGTGCCAGCAGTTACTCGGCAGGCGTGAGCTCCTACGAGCAGTACTTC	CASSYSAGVSSYEQYF
TRBD1	many	TRBV6-5	TRBJ2-5	TGTGCCAGCAGTTCGGAACCAGGACAGGAGAGGGAGACCCAGTACTTC	CASSSEPGQERETQYF
-	-	TRBV3-1	TRBJ1-1	TGTGCCAGCAAGGCAGACGAGAAAAACACTGAAGCTTTCTTT	CASKADEKNTEAFF
-	many	TRBV11-1	TRBJ1-1	TGTGCCAGCAGCCGAGAGGCTTTTTCGGCAACCCCAGGGGCTGAAGCTTTCTTT	CASSREAFSATPGAEAFF
-	few	TRBV12-3/TRBV12-4	TRBJ1-2	TGTGCCAGCAGTTTACGGGGGGCGTTAATCGGAAATGGCTACACCTTC	CASSLRGALIGNGYTF